This section outlines one T cell receptor (beta chain) sequence together with its context. Clones were read by immunoSEQ multiplex PCR, and TCRdb kept only the in-frame ones, dropping some. The sample holds tens of thousands of clones, around 86% seen once. This specimen comes from a study of blood T cell repertoires in COVID-19. About the research overall: Sites across the United States, Italy and Spain contributed samples from acute and convalescent COVID-19. Sample material is recorded as cDNA or gDNA derived from T cells, B-cell-depleted T cells, or PBMCs.

The CDR3 has 15 amino acids. V lost 1 base to trimming and J lost 1 base, with 8 bases between them. Looked up from germline, CDR1 is SGHTA and CDR2 is FQGNSA. The TCR originated in a man between 65 and 85 years old with acute or convalescent COVID-19. The specimen was peripheral blood. The chain recombines TRBV7-2 with TRBJ1-5; D might be TRBD1 (6 bases). CDR3 sequence reads: CASSLVGGSNQPQHF. In DNA, the CDR3 is TGTGCCAGCAGCTTAGTAGGGGGAAGCAATCAGCCCCAGCATTTT.